This TCR beta chain was retrieved from a study of control samples from healthy donors and cancer patients. The length of the CDR3 is 17 residues. V dropped 0 bases and J dropped 0 bases, with 15 bases sitting between them. The germline CDR1 and CDR2 sequences are SGHRS and YFSETQ. TCRdb's copy holds only in-frame clones and misses some; the assay was immunoSEQ multiplex PCR. Counted here are approximately 69,000 clones, roughly 90% occurring once; the ten biggest clones make up roughly 6%. This clonotype was obtained from a man in his fifties or sixties with colorectal cancer. The chain recombines TRBV5-1 with TRBJ1-2; D may be TRBD1 (6 bases). Sequenced: PBMCs. In DNA form, the CDR3 reads TGCGCCAGCAGCTTGGAGGGGGGATTGGGAACTAACTATGGCTACACCTTC. Translating gives CASSLEGGLGTNYGYTF.